The 19 T cell receptor beta chains listed next were all sequenced from one sample in a study of blood T cell repertoires in COVID-19 (dated by TCRdb to the early 2020s). Libraries were made using the immunoSEQ multiplex PCR assay. TCRdb took over this immuneACCESS table, retaining in-frame rearrangements with V and J assigned. Such tables are incomplete; in checked studies, under half of the missing clones stem from an unresolved V gene, and the remainder is unexplained. The sample has roughly 70,000 clones on record, around 90% of them singletons. Around 12% of the sample belongs to the ten largest clones. The source material was peripheral blood. The receptors come from a human donor with active COVID-19. The donor label of this sample is uncertain.

The chain joins TRBV7-2 to TRBJ2-3; possible D gene TRBD1, 5 bases. V lost 4 bases, J lost 6 bases, and 11 bases lay in between. The length of the CDR3 is 13 residues. Germline loops: CDR1 SGHTA, CDR2 FQGNSA. The CDR3 DNA reads TGTGCCAGCAGCTCGAACAGGCTGGATACGCAGTATTTT. Amino acid sequence: CASSSNRLDTQYF.

The chain recombines TRBV11-2 with TRBJ1-4; TRBD1 might be the D (5 bases). With 0 bases removed from V and 7 bases from J, the gap between germline ends came to 12 bases. The CDR3 is 15 amino acids. Germline V gene sequence: CDR1 SGHAT, CDR2 FQNNGV. CDR3 region: CASSLEGRVAEKLFF. The CDR3 DNA is TGTGCCAGCAGCTTAGAGGGCAGGGTGGCTGAAAAACTGTTTTTT.

This clone was found a few times. Other DNA sequences in this sample translate to the same CDR3. V is TRBV7-2 and J is TRBJ2-1, with TRBD1 matching 10 bases. The CDR3 extends over 15 amino acids. With V trimmed by 5 bases and J by 1 base, 2 bases remained unmatched. Germline CDR1 and CDR2: SGHTA and FQGNSA. CDR3 DNA sequence: TGTGCCAGCAGCGCGGACAGGGGGTCCTACAATGAGCAGTTCTTC. This codes for CASSADRGSYNEQFF. The complete variable domain, with remaining parts taken from reference TRBV7-2 and TRBJ2-1, reads GAGVSQSPSNKVTEKGKDVELRCDPISGHTALYWYRQSLGQGLEFLIYFQGNSAPDKSGLPSDRFSAERTGGSVSTLTIQRTQQEDSAVYLCASSADRGSYNEQFFGPGTRLTVL.

The chain employs TRBV15 and TRBJ2-3, with D possibly matching TRBD2 (6 bases). Germline loops: CDR1 LNHNV, CDR2 YYDKDF (reference sequence). V lost 0 bases and J 0 bases, leaving 10 bases between the germline ends. The CDR3 has 16 amino acids. CDR3 sequence: CATSREGRGSTDTQYF. The CDR3 DNA reads as TGTGCCACCAGCAGAGAGGGACGGGGGAGCACAGATACGCAGTATTTT.

The rearrangement joins TRBV15 to TRBJ2-7; 7 nucleotides align to TRBD1. V lost 0 bases and J lost 3; bases outside the gene matches: 5. Germline CDR1 and CDR2: LNHNV and YYDKDF (reference sequence). The CDR3 extends over 15 amino acids. CDR3 sequence: CATSRETGILYEQYF. CDR3 in DNA: TGTGCCACCAGCAGAGAGACAGGGATCCTCTACGAGCAGTACTTC.

This chain uses TRBV5-5 with TRBJ2-3, with 7 nucleotides matching TRBD1. J lost 3 bases, V lost 4 bases, and 8 bases had no gene match. The CDR3 spans 15 residues. Germline V CDR1 and CDR2: SGHKS, YYEKEE (reference sequence). CDR3 amino acids: CASSTGQWVTDTQYF. Written as DNA, the CDR3 is TGTGCCAGCAGCACGGGACAGTGGGTGACAGATACGCAGTATTTT.

The chain uses TRBV9 and TRBJ2-3; D may be TRBD1 (6 bases). V was clipped by 4 bases and J by 3 bases, with 9 bases between them. Per germline, CDR1 SGDLS and CDR2 YYNGEE. This CDR3 spans 13 amino acids. CDR3 nucleotides: TGTGCCAGCAGCTACAGGGATACAGATACGCAGTATTTT. Translating gives CASSYRDTDTQYF.

DNA of the CDR3: TGTGCCACCAGTGATCCTGGACTAGCGGACAATGAGCAGTTCTTC. Its protein product is CATSDPGLADNEQFF. This chain links TRBV24-1 with TRBJ2-1, with 10 bases that match TRBD2. From germline, CDR1 is KGHDR and CDR2 SFDVKD. V lost 3 bases to trimming and J lost 5 bases; unmatched junction nucleotides: 3. The length of the CDR3 is 15 residues.

The chain combines TRBV29-1 with TRBJ2-1, with D possibly being TRBD1 (6 bases). The CDR3 contains 13 residues. Germline CDR1 reads SQVTM; CDR2 reads ANQGSEA. V was pared by 6 bases and J by 5 bases, with 14 bases between. This chain's CDR3 is CSVAGQSHNEQFF. The CDR3 bases are TGCAGCGTGGCCGGACAGAGCCACAATGAGCAGTTCTTC.

This chain uses TRBV4-1 with TRBJ2-7; weak D call: TRBD2 (5 bases). The CDR3 totals 16 residues. Germline assignment: CDR1 MGHRA and CDR2 YSYEKL. V was cut by 0 bases and J by 2 bases, with 14 bases left in between. Here the CDR3 DNA reads TGCGCCAGCAGCCAAGATTATGGAGCGGCCACCTACGAGCAGTACTTC. This sequence encodes CASSQDYGAATYEQYF.

The chain couples TRBV6-5 to TRBJ1-1; no reliable D call. From germline, CDR1 is MNHEY and CDR2 SVGAGI. Between the trimmed V and J ends, which lost 8 bases and 0 bases, there was a span of 16 bases. The CDR3 is 15 residues long. CDR3 region: CASLWQVLMNTEAFF. The CDR3 DNA reads TGTGCCAGCCTGTGGCAGGTCCTCATGAACACTGAAGCTTTCTTT.

V is TRBV28 and J is TRBJ2-3; no definite D call. The length of the CDR3 is 13 residues. The ends were cut back, 6 bases at V and 2 bases at J, with 9 bases in the middle. Looked up from germline, CDR1 is MDHEN and CDR2 is SYDVKM. This CDR3 reads CASSHPNTDTQYF. As DNA, the CDR3 is TGTGCCAGCAGCCATCCTAACACAGATACGCAGTATTTT.

CDR3: CASSPPTGSSGANVLTF. DNA of the CDR3: TGTGCCAGCAGCCCCCCGACAGGGAGCTCTGGGGCCAACGTCCTGACTTTC. The rearrangement links TRBV28 to TRBJ2-6; 7 bases agree with TRBD1. The germline V gene encodes CDR1 MDHEN and CDR2 SYDVKM. The trim removed 6 bases at V and 0 bases at J, leaving 8 bases unmatched. This CDR3 has 17 amino acids.

V and J are TRBV11-2 and TRBJ2-2, with D uncertain. Deletions cut 2 bases from V and 5 bases from J, with 15 bases between. CDR3 length: 16 amino acids. Looked up from germline, CDR1 is SGHAT and CDR2 is FQNNGV. The CDR3 reads CASSLRGAVPTGELFF. The CDR3 nucleotides are TGTGCCAGCAGCTTAAGAGGTGCAGTACCTACCGGGGAGCTGTTTTTT.

The genes are TRBV6-2 or TRBV6-3 and TRBJ1-5; D gene unclear. This CDR3 spans 11 amino acids. The V and J ends lost 4 bases and 6 bases respectively, with 4 bases between them. The germline CDR1 and CDR2 sequences are MNHEY and SVGEGT. The CDR3 spells CASSSGQPQHF. DNA for the CDR3: TGTGCCAGCAGTTCGGGTCAGCCCCAGCATTTT.

The gene calls are TRBV5-4 and TRBJ2-7, with D maybe TRBD1 (6 bases). In germline, CDR1 is SGHNT, CDR2 YYREEE (reference sequence). The CDR3 extends over 17 amino acids. The V and J ends lost 4 bases and 2 bases respectively, with 22 bases between them. DNA of the CDR3: TGTGCCAGCAGCCCCGGGCCCACAGGGCGGTACACCTACGAGCAGTACTTC. Translated: CASSPGPTGRYTYEQYF. The full variable domain, completed using reference TRBV5-4 and TRBJ2-7, is ETGVTQSPTHLIKTRGQQVTLRCSSQSGHNTVSWYQQALGQGPQFIFQYYREEENGRGNFPPRFSGLQFPNYSSELNVNALELDDSALYLCASSPGPTGRYTYEQYFGPGTRLTVT.

The chain carries TRBV9 and TRBJ2-3; D perhaps matches TRBD2 (6 bases). Per germline, CDR1 SGDLS and CDR2 YYNGEE. The CDR3 is made up of 17 amino acids. Trimming stripped 4 bases from V and 1 base from J, with 19 bases between. CDR3 region: CASSHPPGGEGTDTQYF. The CDR3 DNA reads as TGTGCCAGCAGCCACCCCCCCGGGGGAGAAGGCACAGATACGCAGTATTTT.

The CDR3 loop is CASSVPGGVGYTF. The CDR3, as DNA: TGTGCCAGTAGCGTCCCGGGTGGTGTCGGCTACACCTTC. The rearrangement links TRBV19 to TRBJ1-2; the D is unclear. This CDR3 contains 13 residues. Per germline, CDR1 LNHDA and CDR2 SQIVND (reference sequence). Trimming took off 6 bases at V and 8 bases at J, with 16 bases between the two ends.

This sequence joins TRBV27 and TRBJ2-2, with TRBD1 identical over 10 bases. V trimming: 2 bases; J trimming: 1 base; junction bases outside the gene matches: 1. CDR3 size: 16 residues. In germline, CDR1 is MNHEY, CDR2 SMNVEV (reference sequence). The CDR3 nucleotides are TGTGCCAGCAGTTTACGGGACAGGGGGAACACCGGGGAGCTGTTTTTT. This sequence encodes CASSLRDRGNTGELFF.